This T cell receptor (beta chain) was sequenced during a study of shared clonotypes between healthy human individuals. Study results and caveats: Memory subsets generally showed smaller estimated richness than naive subsets did. Rarefaction exposed incomplete sorted-subset sequencing despite large depth. When compared with the clonotypes that were shared by all four sorted-subset donors, the non-shared clonotypes turned out to have lower generation probabilities.

With 0 bases removed from V and 9 bases from J, the gap between germline ends came to 18 bases. The CDR3 consists of 17 residues. Germline CDR1 MNHNS, CDR2 SASEGT. All donors were Caucasian adults living in Nashville, Tennessee. Comment on this clone: The antigen is unknown.

Method: immunoSEQ multiplex PCR; TCRdb's copy keeps in-frame clones and lacks some. This sample has hundreds of thousands of clones, with roughly 96% found just once. The chain couples TRBV6-1 to TRBJ1-6; D perhaps matches TRBD1 (5 bases). Material: memory CD8+ T cells sorted from blood. As to subset: CD45RO+ cells pooled with CCR7-negative TemRA cells. This sequence was found in a man younger than 40 in good health. CDR3 sequence (DNA): TGTGCCAGCAGTGAAGCGCAGGGCCCTCGAACTGGTTCACCCCTCCACTTT. Its protein product is CASSEAQGPRTGSPLHF.